The source of this T cell receptor beta chain is a study of blood T cell repertoires in COVID-19. The overall study: The United States, Italy and Spain were the sources of the acute and convalescent COVID-19 samples. PBMCs, B-cell-depleted T cells, or T cells provided the cDNA or gDNA that made up the material.

Trimming removed 4 bases from V and 4 bases from J, with 11 bases in between. There are 13 residues in the CDR3. Germline CDR1 is SGHRS and CDR2 is YFSETQ. Source study methods: Using reference gene primer amplification, nucleated cell counts were estimated. Assay: immunoSEQ multiplex PCR; the TCRdb copy retains only in-frame clones and omits some. The DNA was the basis for D and trimming; V, J and clone size are from that table. The sample has about 160,000 clones; around 80% are singletons. This chain uses TRBV5-1 with TRBJ1-2; D unclear. The sample comprised peripheral blood. This TCR was recovered from a woman of 80 years or more with acute or convalescent COVID-19. The CDR3 sequence: CASSLDVGYGYTF. In nucleotides, the CDR3 is TGCGCCAGCAGCCTAGACGTAGGCTATGGCTACACCTTC.